What follows describes a single T cell receptor (beta chain). Its cognate antigen is unknown. These data are taken from a study of human T cells and chemical hapten exposure. General observations from the study: Expanded TCRs clustered into significantly more large CDR3 similarity groups than controls, the analysis revealed. Following DPC sensitization, TCRs present above 1 in 1000 frequency showed no change.

There are 15 residues in the CDR3. The germline V gene has CDR1 MNHNS and CDR2 SASEGT. The V gene end was trimmed by 6 bases and the J gene end by 3 bases; junction bases not matched to a gene: 8. Time point given: patch test 1, 2 weeks after DPC sensitization. Treatment described: therapeutic diphenylcyclopropenone sensitization with weekly scalp DPC. TCRdb passed the RACE reads through MiXCR, listing each CDR3 protein once. The sample has some 82,000 distinct CDR3 sequences; about 10% are singletons. The sample in question was whole blood, obtained in connection with sensitization to the hapten diphenylcyclopropenone (DPC). This TCR derives from a woman in her 50s with alopecia areata. Some clones in this sample may be carry-over from other donors' samples. This chain uses TRBV6-1 with TRBJ1-5; TRBD1 aligns across 7 bases. The CDR3 DNA reads as TGTGCCAGCAGCCCAACAGGGGATGACAATCAGCCCCAGCATTTT. As protein: CASSPTGDDNQPQHF.